The clone carrying this T cell receptor (beta chain) has just one count. The record originates from a study of control samples from healthy donors and cancer patients. The assay was immunoSEQ multiplex PCR, and TCRdb's table has in-frame clones only and misses some. The data hold some 79,000 clones, with approximately 91% observed a single time. Germline-derived CDR1 and CDR2 are KGHDR and SFDVKD. Germline trimming cut 4 bases from V and 4 bases from J; bases unmatched to any gene: 5. The CDR3 has 15 residues. The clonotype was recovered from a man aged 50-60 years in good health. This chain links TRBV24-1 with TRBJ2-3; 9 bases fit TRBD1. Sequenced: blood. CDR3 loop: CATSDPGQGSDTQYF. The CDR3 DNA is TGTGCCACCAGTGACCCGGGACAGGGCTCAGATACGCAGTATTTT.